Below, one T cell receptor (beta chain) is given with its context. The assay was immunoSEQ multiplex PCR, and TCRdb's table has in-frame clones only and misses some. The table shows about 140,000 clones, with about 85% occurring only once. This sample is drawn from a study of control samples from healthy donors and cancer patients. Material: blood. The source is a woman aged 25 to 45 in good health.

The CDR3 loop is CASSFRLAGTYEQYF. Written as DNA, the CDR3 is TGTGCCAGCAGTTTCCGACTAGCGGGTACCTACGAGCAGTACTTC. The gene calls are TRBV28 and TRBJ2-7, with TRBD2 matching over 10 bases. The V gene end was trimmed by 3 bases and the J gene end by 2 bases; junction bases not matched to a gene: 4. CDR3 length: 15 residues. Germline V gives CDR1 MDHEN, CDR2 SYDVKM.